This T cell receptor (beta chain) was captured by sequencing in a study of beta chain features in type 1 diabetes. Turning to the study itself: In all, some 100,000,000 sorted cells from all samples were analyzed.

For this clone: Its cognate antigen is unknown.

Study observations and caveats: Moderately but significantly shorter TCRB CDR3s were found in Type 1 diabetes patients in all four CD4+ subsets. The similarity of naive, central memory and Treg TCRB repertoires appeared greater among patients than among healthy donors. An over-representation of cells with high TCR expression could result from cDNA sequencing.

The V gene end was trimmed by 4 bases and the J gene end by 3 bases; junction bases not matched to a gene: 7. There are 15 residues in the CDR3. The V gene's germline CDR1 is MDHEN and CDR2 SYDVKM. Investigators reverse transcribed all isolated RNA, so they sequenced expressed TCRB transcripts. The protocol was immunoSEQ multiplex PCR, while the TCRdb copy is restricted to in-frame clones and leaves out a portion. The data hold about 53,000 clones, with around 60% observed a single time. Sorted populations all had greater than 95% purity. The chain combines TRBV28 with TRBJ2-5, with 8 bases aligning to TRBD1. This clonotype was sampled from a woman in her twenties or thirties with type 1 diabetes. Specimen: stem cell memory CD4+ T cells from blood. This chain's CDR3 is CASSSPGQVEETQYF. DNA of the CDR3: TGTGCCAGCAGTTCCCCGGGACAGGTTGAAGAGACCCAGTACTTC.